These 13 T cell receptor beta chains were sequenced from one sample in a study of blood T cell repertoires in COVID-19. The data were produced by immunoSEQ multiplex PCR, yet TCRdb's version contains in-frame clones alone and is incomplete. The sample lists around 20,000 clones, approximately 86% seen once, with approximately 16% in the top ten. Sequencing was performed on peripheral blood. The receptors shown here come from a man in his 70s with acute or convalescent COVID-19.

This chain links TRBV5-1 with TRBJ2-5; maybe TRBD1 (5 bases). The CDR3 extends over 14 amino acids. From germline, CDR1 is SGHRS and CDR2 YFSETQ. Deletions cut 4 bases from V and 4 bases from J, with 14 bases between. CDR3 protein: CASSPGAIRETQYF. For the CDR3, the DNA is TGCGCCAGCAGCCCTGGGGCCATAAGAGAGACCCAGTACTTC. Combining the CDR3 with reference TRBV5-1 and TRBJ2-5 gives the whole variable domain KAGVTQTPRYLIKTRGQQVTLSCSPISGHRSVSWYQQTPGQGLQFLFEYFSETQRNKGNFPGRFSGRQFSNSRSEMNVSTLELGDSALYLCASSPGAIRETQYFGPGTRLLVL.

The rearrangement uses TRBV19 and TRBJ2-2, with 8 bases aligning to TRBD2. The CDR3 has 14 amino acids. The germline CDR1 and CDR2 sequences are LNHDA and SQIVND (reference sequence). J was trimmed by 4 bases and V by 10 bases; bases with no gene match: 8. CDR3: CATRVSGGTGELFF. CDR3 DNA sequence: TGTGCCACCCGTGTCAGCGGGGGCACCGGGGAGCTGTTTTTT.

This chain uses TRBV6-6 with TRBJ1-2; 8 bases match TRBD1. Germline V CDR1 and CDR2: MNHNY, SVGAGI (reference sequence). The V and J ends lost 6 bases and 2 bases, in that order; junction bases with no gene match: 5. This CDR3 comprises 14 residues. The CDR3 bases are TGTGCCAGCAGCCTATACAGGGGGAACTATGGCTACACCTTC. This gives the protein CASSLYRGNYGYTF.

This chain uses TRBV6-6 with TRBJ2-3; TRBD2 might be the D (6 bases). Germline V CDR1 and CDR2: MNHNY, SVGAGI (reference sequence). V gave up 1 base and J gave up 0 bases, with 8 bases separating them. The CDR3 covers 15 residues. The CDR3 nucleotides read TGTGCCAGCAGTTACTTCGGGGGAAGCACAGATACGCAGTATTTT. The encoded protein is CASSYFGGSTDTQYF.

The V call is TRBV4-1, the J call TRBJ1-2, with 12 bases lining up with TRBD1. Unmatched junction bases numbered 8, after V lost 2 bases and J lost 4 bases. Germline V gene data show CDR1 as MGHRA and CDR2 as YSYEKL. CDR3 size: 17 residues. The CDR3 region has the DNA TGCGCCAGCAGCCAACCGGGACAGGGGGCTGGGGGCTATGGCTACACCTTC. This sequence encodes CASSQPGQGAGGYGYTF.

The DNA for the CDR3 is TGCGCCAGCAGCTTAAGACAGGGTGGAAACACCATATATTTT. This codes for CASSLRQGGNTIYF. The gene calls are TRBV5-1 and TRBJ1-3; 7 bases align to TRBD1. This CDR3 spans 14 amino acids. Germline loops: CDR1 SGHRS, CDR2 YFSETQ. The V segment lost 2 bases and the J segment 3 bases; nucleotides outside the gene matches: 2.

The chain carries TRBV7-8 and TRBJ2-7; TRBD2 agrees at 10 bases. The J segment lost 6 bases and the V segment lost 5 bases, leaving 16 bases of the junction unmatched. This CDR3 comprises 17 residues. Germline V gives CDR1 SGHVS, CDR2 FQNEAQ. CDR3 amino acids: CASSLFASGSQGFEQYF. In DNA, the CDR3 is TGTGCCAGCAGCCTCTTCGCTAGCGGGAGCCAGGGGTTCGAGCAGTACTTC. Filled out from reference TRBV7-8 and TRBJ2-7, the complete variable domain reads GAGVSQSPRYKVAKRGQDVALRCDPISGHVSLFWYQQALGQGPEFLTYFQNEAQLDKSGLPSDRFFAERPEGSVSTLKIQRTQQEDSAVYLCASSLFASGSQGFEQYFGPGTRLTVT.

The chain is built from TRBV19 and TRBJ1-2; TRBD1 agrees at 7 bases. This CDR3 has 13 amino acids. The ends lost 6 bases at V and 2 bases at J; junction bases unmatched: 3. Germline CDR1 LNHDA, CDR2 SQIVND (reference sequence). This chain's CDR3 is CASSLTGNYGYTF. CDR3 coding DNA: TGTGCCAGTAGCCTGACAGGGAACTATGGCTACACCTTC. The whole variable domain, remainder taken from reference TRBV19 and TRBJ1-2, is DGGITQSPKYLFRKEGQNVTLSCEQNLNHDAMYWYRQDPGQGLRLIYYSQIVNDFQKGDIAEGYSVSREKKESFPLTVTSAQKNPTAFYLCASSLTGNYGYTFGSGTRLTVV.

The chain employs TRBV15 and TRBJ1-6, with D unclear. This CDR3 has 15 amino acids. Looked up from germline, CDR1 is LNHNV and CDR2 is YYDKDF (reference sequence). V was cut by 0 bases and J by 4 bases, with 7 bases left in between. The CDR3 DNA sequence: TGTGCCACCAGCAGAGAACGGGTATATAATTCACCCCTCCACTTT. This encodes CATSRERVYNSPLHF.

V gene TRBV5-1 combines with J gene TRBJ2-1, with 8 bases identical to TRBD2. The germline V gene encodes CDR1 SGHRS and CDR2 YFSETQ. The CDR3 sequence is 17 residues long. V lost 0 bases to trimming and J lost 0 bases; unmatched junction nucleotides: 5. CDR3 region: CASSLDPAGDSYNEQFF. CDR3 DNA sequence: TGCGCCAGCAGCTTGGACCCAGCGGGAGACTCCTACAATGAGCAGTTCTTC.

The genes are TRBV3-1 (or the pseudogene TRBV3-2) and TRBJ2-7; a weak D match, TRBD2 (6 bases). The CDR3 is 17 amino acids. Per germline, CDR1 LGHDT and CDR2 YNNKEL (reference sequence). Trimming removed 4 bases at V and 6 bases at J, with 25 bases between. CDR3 sequence: CASSPRASVMSRSEQYF. The CDR3, as DNA: TGTGCCAGCAGCCCCCGGGCTAGCGTGATGAGCAGGAGCGAGCAGTACTTC.

The chain is built from TRBV6-5 and TRBJ1-1; D gene unclear. This CDR3 region has 13 residues. Trimming took 8 bases from V and 0 from J, leaving 10 bases between them. In germline, CDR1 is MNHEY, CDR2 SVGAGI. The CDR3 DNA follows: TGTGCCAGCGGGAGGTCGGTGAACACTGAAGCTTTCTTT. This encodes CASGRSVNTEAFF.

This chain connects TRBV12-3 or TRBV12-4 to TRBJ1-1; D remains ambiguous. The length of the CDR3 is 13 residues. V dropped 2 bases and J dropped 5 bases, with 9 bases sitting between them. The CDR3 spells CASSLFQETEAFF. The CDR3 DNA sequence: TGTGCCAGCAGTTTATTTCAGGAAACTGAAGCTTTCTTT.